This TCR beta chain was recovered during a study of T cell changes during pregnancy in multiple sclerosis. The data were produced by immunoSEQ multiplex PCR, yet TCRdb's version contains in-frame clones alone and is incomplete. There are approximately 110,000 clones in the sample; around 90% occur only once, and approximately 1.5% lies in the top ten. Sequences were derived from peripheral blood, sampled in the third trimester of pregnancy. This clonotype originated in a female donor with multiple sclerosis, enrolled in a pregnancy study.

The CDR3 bases are TGTGCCAGCAGCCCGTATGAGGAGAGGAACACCATATATTTT. Translation gives CASSPYEERNTIYF. The chain recombines TRBV6-1 with TRBJ1-3; unclear D gene. The CDR3 has 14 amino acids. Germline assignment: CDR1 MNHNS and CDR2 SASEGT. V dropped 6 bases and J dropped 7 bases, with 16 bases sitting between them.